These T cell receptor beta chains were read from a single sample in a study of T cells after yellow fever vaccination. One entry per CDR3 protein results from TCRdb running MiXCR on the 5' RACE reads. The sample lists under 200,000 distinct CDR3 sequences, 8% to 13% occurring once. Specimen: CD8+ T cells sorted from PBMCs, collected 15 days after the yellow fever booster vaccination. The receptors were gathered from a man younger than 35 who received the YFV17D yellow fever vaccine. Each CDR3 is given without its conserved first and last residue. Fields, in order: V gene, J gene, D gene, CDR3 protein. The D gene is left open where the match is weak.

V gene: TRBV4-1
J gene: TRBJ1-5
D gene: NA
CDR3 protein: ASSSHSNQPQH

V gene: TRBV29-1
J gene: TRBJ2-3
D gene: NA
CDR3 protein: SVEDSSQRTDTQY

V gene: TRBV10-2
J gene: TRBJ2-1
D gene: NA
CDR3 protein: ASSSGSSYNEQF

V gene: TRBV12-3/TRBV12-4
J gene: TRBJ2-3
D gene: NA
CDR3 protein: ASTTGQSTDTQY

V gene: TRBV14
J gene: TRBJ2-1
D gene: NA
CDR3 protein: ASSQYNGGPEQF

V gene: TRBV24-1
J gene: TRBJ2-2
D gene: NA
CDR3 protein: ATSDRTVNTGELF

V gene: TRBV27
J gene: TRBJ1-1
D gene: NA
CDR3 protein: ASSLFAGPTEAF

V gene: TRBV6-2/TRBV6-3
J gene: TRBJ1-5
D gene: TRBD1
CDR3 protein: ASSWGQIYQPQH

V gene: TRBV15
J gene: TRBJ1-1
D gene: NA
CDR3 protein: ATNEGRDTEAF

V gene: TRBV7-8
J gene: TRBJ2-1
D gene: TRBD1
CDR3 protein: ASSPVGTGNHNEQF

V gene: TRBV28
J gene: TRBJ1-1
D gene: TRBD1
CDR3 protein: ATRQGRNTEAF

V gene: TRBV12-3/TRBV12-4
J gene: TRBJ2-2
D gene: NA
CDR3 protein: AIREAGELF

V gene: TRBV7-3
J gene: TRBJ2-1
D gene: TRBD2
CDR3 protein: ASSLAGGADEQF

V gene: TRBV3-1
J gene: TRBJ2-7
D gene: NA
CDR3 protein: ASSQDWGVRYEQY

V gene: TRBV4-3
J gene: TRBJ2-7
D gene: TRBD2
CDR3 protein: ASSQDSSGGTSYEQY

V gene: TRBV29-1
J gene: TRBJ2-5
D gene: NA
CDR3 protein: SVEVSERYETQY

V gene: TRBV9
J gene: TRBJ2-5
D gene: TRBD2
CDR3 protein: ASSAAGVQETQY

V gene: TRBV2
J gene: TRBJ2-5
D gene: NA
CDR3 protein: ASSPTGTLLQETQY

V gene: TRBV6-5
J gene: TRBJ2-2
D gene: NA
CDR3 protein: ASSSWDRDNTGELF

V gene: TRBV7-9
J gene: TRBJ2-5
D gene: NA
CDR3 protein: ASSPRGALGETQY

V gene: TRBV19
J gene: TRBJ1-5
D gene: NA
CDR3 protein: ASSPSGQPQH

V gene: TRBV6-4
J gene: TRBJ2-1
D gene: NA
CDR3 protein: ASSDSGGSRYNEQF

V gene: TRBV4-1
J gene: TRBJ1-4
D gene: NA
CDR3 protein: ASSYHGTPKLF

V gene: TRBV13
J gene: TRBJ2-5
D gene: NA
CDR3 protein: ASSFDRETQY

V gene: TRBV6-5
J gene: TRBJ2-1
D gene: NA
CDR3 protein: ASSYSVAGWGSGEQF

V gene: TRBV7-9
J gene: TRBJ1-5
D gene: NA
CDR3 protein: ASSLGERGQPQH

V gene: TRBV7-9
J gene: TRBJ2-3
D gene: NA
CDR3 protein: ASSHSVGLTDTQY

V gene: TRBV29-1
J gene: TRBJ2-7
D gene: NA
CDR3 protein: SVVRDSYEQY

V gene: TRBV27
J gene: TRBJ2-7
D gene: NA
CDR3 protein: ASSFIHQEQY

V gene: TRBV4-1
J gene: TRBJ2-7
D gene: NA
CDR3 protein: ASSQDPGNYEQY

V gene: TRBV6-6
J gene: TRBJ2-2
D gene: NA
CDR3 protein: ASFRDTGELF